This T cell receptor (beta chain) was documented in a study of T cells in Graves' hyperthyroidism and ophthalmopathy. The CDR3 spans 15 residues. The germline CDR1 and CDR2 sequences are MGHRA and YSYEKL. A word on this clonotype: At one boundary the junction diverges from the germline segment, which might be a read error.

RNA transcripts gave rise to amplified TCR beta CDR3 regions. TCR CDR3 regions were first amplified by RT-PCR with HTBI primers. TCRdb independently ran MiXCR on the multiplex PCR reads; one entry per CDR3 protein. This table holds more than 500,000 distinct CDR3 sequences, around 50% found once. Patients having uncontrolled infection, another autoimmune disease, pregnancy or lactation were not included. Sequences were obtained from peripheral blood or thyroid tissue (not recorded which). This clonotype was sampled from an adult woman with Graves' disease, either hyperthyroidism or ophthalmopathy (not recorded which). V is TRBV4-1 and J is TRBJ2-2; D not resolved. The CDR3 DNA follows: TGTGCCAGCAGCATTAGAATGCGTTTGCACGGGGAGCTGTTTTTT. Its protein is CASSIRMRLHGELFF.